This TCR beta chain was identified in a study of T cell changes during pregnancy in multiple sclerosis. The V end was cut by 4 bases, the J end by 4 bases, with 14 bases between. In germline, CDR1 is SGDLS, CDR2 YYNGEE. The CDR3 sequence is 14 residues long. Sequencing was performed with immunoSEQ multiplex PCR; in TCRdb, only in-frame clones are kept and a portion is missing. The table lists about 40,000 clones, about 94% of them singletons, with roughly 1.7% in the top ten. The chain is built from TRBV9 and TRBJ1-2, with TRBD1 as a possible D gene (5 bases). The sample in question was peripheral blood, obtained in the third trimester of pregnancy. This clonotype originated in a female donor with multiple sclerosis, enrolled in a pregnancy study. The CDR3 reads CASSPDDRTYGYTF. The CDR3 DNA reads TGTGCCAGCAGCCCCGACGACAGAACCTATGGCTACACCTTC. Combining the CDR3 with reference TRBV9 and TRBJ1-2 gives the whole variable domain DSGVTQTPKHLITATGQRVTLRCSPRSGDLSVYWYQQSLDQGLQFLIQYYNGEERAKGNILERFSAQQFPDLHSELNLSSLELGDSALYFCASSPDDRTYGYTFGSGTRLTVV.